Listed below are T cell receptor beta chains from one sample, sequenced in a study of regulatory T cells in long-lasting Graves disease. Via MiXCR, TCRdb re-called the multiplex PCR reads, giving one row per CDR3 protein. The sample contains around 500,000 distinct CDR3 sequences, less than 15% of which appear only once. The same sample was also studied in work on T cells in Graves' hyperthyroidism and ophthalmopathy.

Sequenced material: peripheral blood mononuclear cells (PBMCs), taken at new diagnosis, from a patient treated with antithyroid drugs. The receptors come from a man aged 25-45 years with Graves disease. Both conserved end residues are part of each CDR3. The order of the fields is V gene, J gene, clone size, D gene, CDR3 DNA, CDR3 protein. The D gene is left open where the match is weak. Expanded clones get a size class; other rows say once, few or many, or leave the size out.

v_gene: TRBV20-1
j_gene: TRBJ2-1
abundance: many
d_gene: .
CDR3nt: TGCAGTGCACGGACTTTATACAATGAGCAGTTCTTC
CDR3aa: CSARTLYNEQFF

v_gene: TRBV30
j_gene: TRBJ2-1
abundance: few
d_gene: .
CDR3nt: TGTGCCTGGAGCCCCTTGGCGCCCGTAGCCTACAATGAGCAGTTCTTC
CDR3aa: CAWSPLAPVAYNEQFF

v_gene: TRBV30
j_gene: TRBJ2-1
abundance: many
d_gene: .
CDR3nt: TGTGCCTGGAGTTTAGGGAACTGGGACAATGAGCAGTTCTTC
CDR3aa: CAWSLGNWDNEQFF

v_gene: TRBV18
j_gene: TRBJ1-4
abundance: few
d_gene: .
CDR3nt: TGTGCCAGCTCACCACCCTGGGTGACAGGTGGGGAAAAACTGTTTTTT
CDR3aa: CASSPPWVTGGEKLFF

v_gene: TRBV18
j_gene: TRBJ2-3
abundance: few
d_gene: .
CDR3nt: TGTGCCAGCTCACCAAGACTCAGAGACACAGATACGCAGTATTTT
CDR3aa: CASSPRLRDTDTQYF

v_gene: TRBV12-3/TRBV12-4
j_gene: TRBJ2-7
abundance: .
d_gene: .
CDR3nt: TGTGCCAGCAGATCCGGCAGCAGAGTATACGAGCAGTACTTC
CDR3aa: CASRSGSRVYEQYF

v_gene: TRBV19
j_gene: TRBJ1-2
abundance: .
d_gene: .
CDR3nt: TGTGCCAGTAGTTCGGCCAGGATAGCTAACTATGGCTACACCTTC
CDR3aa: CASSSARIANYGYTF

v_gene: TRBV7-8
j_gene: TRBJ2-3
abundance: many
d_gene: TRBD2
CDR3nt: TGTGCCAGCAGCTCCCGACTAGCGGAAGATACGCAGTATTTT
CDR3aa: CASSSRLAEDTQYF

v_gene: TRBV2
j_gene: TRBJ1-2
abundance: many
d_gene: .
CDR3nt: TGTGCCAGCAGGCCCAGTTCCGGGGGTGGCTACACCTTC
CDR3aa: CASRPSSGGGYTF

v_gene: TRBV25-1
j_gene: TRBJ1-1
abundance: many
d_gene: .
CDR3nt: TGTGCCAGCAGGCCCTTTGGGAGGTACACGAACACTGAAGCTTTCTTT
CDR3aa: CASRPFGRYTNTEAFF

v_gene: TRBV11-2
j_gene: TRBJ2-2
abundance: .
d_gene: .
CDR3nt: TGTACCAGCAGCCCCGGGACGTTCGACGGGGAGCTGTTTTTT
CDR3aa: CTSSPGTFDGELFF

v_gene: TRBV12-3/TRBV12-4
j_gene: TRBJ1-2
abundance: many
d_gene: .
CDR3nt: TGTGCCAGCAGTTTTCGTCGTCTGTATGGCTACACCTTC
CDR3aa: CASSFRRLYGYTF

v_gene: TRBV13
j_gene: TRBJ2-7
abundance: .
d_gene: .
CDR3nt: TGTGCCAGCAGCCTCGGACGGATCCTCACCGAGCAGTACTTC
CDR3aa: CASSLGRILTEQYF

v_gene: TRBV19
j_gene: TRBJ1-1
abundance: few
d_gene: .
CDR3nt: TGTGCCAGTAGTATTCCAGGGGTCGCTGAAGCTTTCTTT
CDR3aa: CASSIPGVAEAFF

v_gene: TRBV2
j_gene: TRBJ2-3
abundance: many
d_gene: TRBD2
CDR3nt: TGTGCCAGCGGGCGACTAGCGGAAAGCACAGATACGCAGTATTTT
CDR3aa: CASGRLAESTDTQYF

v_gene: TRBV20-1
j_gene: TRBJ2-7
abundance: .
d_gene: .
CDR3nt: TGCAGTGCTGACCCACTAAGCGGGCCCTCCTACGAGCAGTACTTC
CDR3aa: CSADPLSGPSYEQYF

v_gene: TRBV6-1
j_gene: TRBJ1-5
abundance: many
d_gene: TRBD1
CDR3nt: TGTGCCAGCGGTGGGACAGGGGGAAGTAATCAGCCCCAGCATTTT
CDR3aa: CASGGTGGSNQPQHF

v_gene: TRBV2
j_gene: TRBJ2-1
abundance: many
d_gene: .
CDR3nt: TGTGCCAGCAGTGATCGGAGCTTAAGCGATGAGCAGTTCTTC
CDR3aa: CASSDRSLSDEQFF

v_gene: TRBV24-1
j_gene: TRBJ2-1
abundance: many
d_gene: .
CDR3nt: TGTGCCACCAGTGGGGTAGATGAGCAGTTCTTC
CDR3aa: CATSGVDEQFF

v_gene: TRBV20-1
j_gene: TRBJ1-6
abundance: many
d_gene: .
CDR3nt: TGCAGTGCTAGGCGGCAGGGGAAATCACCCCTCCACTTT
CDR3aa: CSARRQGKSPLHF

v_gene: TRBV20-1
j_gene: TRBJ2-1
abundance: .
d_gene: .
CDR3nt: TGCAGTGCTAGAGTCGGAACCAGCGATGAGCAGTTCTTC
CDR3aa: CSARVGTSDEQFF

v_gene: TRBV20-1
j_gene: TRBJ2-3
abundance: many
d_gene: .
CDR3nt: TGCAGTGCTAAACCCTTTGATAGCACAGATACGCAGTATTTT
CDR3aa: CSAKPFDSTDTQYF

v_gene: TRBV7-9
j_gene: TRBJ2-5
abundance: few
d_gene: .
CDR3nt: TGTGCCAGCAGCACCCTACTCCGGGATCTTGAGACCCAGTACTTC
CDR3aa: CASSTLLRDLETQYF

v_gene: TRBV7-9
j_gene: TRBJ2-5
abundance: few
d_gene: .
CDR3nt: TGTGCCAGCTGCCTCGAGGAGACCCAGTACTTC
CDR3aa: CASCLEETQYF

v_gene: TRBV12-3/TRBV12-4
j_gene: TRBJ2-7
abundance: many
d_gene: TRBD2
CDR3nt: TGTGCCAGCAGTTTGGTGCTAGCGGGAGGGGAACAGTACTTC
CDR3aa: CASSLVLAGGEQYF

v_gene: TRBV2
j_gene: TRBJ2-2
abundance: many
d_gene: .
CDR3nt: TGTGCCAGCGCGCTGGAGGCTAACTGGGACGGGGAGCTGTTTTTT
CDR3aa: CASALEANWDGELFF

v_gene: TRBV18
j_gene: TRBJ1-1
abundance: many
d_gene: .
CDR3nt: TGTGCCAGCTCACGCATGACGGAGAACACTGAAGCTTTCTTT
CDR3aa: CASSRMTENTEAFF

v_gene: TRBV2
j_gene: TRBJ2-3
abundance: many
d_gene: .
CDR3nt: TGTGCCAGCAGTGAAGGGTTGCTGGATACGCAGTATTTT
CDR3aa: CASSEGLLDTQYF

v_gene: TRBV19
j_gene: TRBJ2-1
abundance: few
d_gene: .
CDR3nt: TGTGCCAGTAGTTATGGACCCCCCTACAATGAGCAGTTCTTC
CDR3aa: CASSYGPPYNEQFF

v_gene: TRBV9
j_gene: TRBJ2-1
abundance: .
d_gene: TRBD2
CDR3nt: TGTGCCAGCAGCCCCCCCGGGACTAGCGACAATGAGCAGTTCTTC
CDR3aa: CASSPPGTSDNEQFF

v_gene: TRBV19
j_gene: TRBJ1-1
abundance: many
d_gene: TRBD1
CDR3nt: TGTGCCAGTAGTATAGGGGACAGAGCGAACACTGAAGCTTTCTTT
CDR3aa: CASSIGDRANTEAFF

v_gene: TRBV30
j_gene: TRBJ2-7
abundance: many
d_gene: .
CDR3nt: TGTGCCTGGAGTATTGGGGCCTACTCCTACGAGCAGTACTTC
CDR3aa: CAWSIGAYSYEQYF

v_gene: TRBV4-1
j_gene: TRBJ2-1
abundance: .
d_gene: TRBD2
CDR3nt: TGCGCCAGCAGATTCACTAGCGGCAACTCCTACAATGAGCAGTTCTTC
CDR3aa: CASRFTSGNSYNEQFF

v_gene: TRBV24-1
j_gene: TRBJ2-3
abundance: few
d_gene: .
CDR3nt: TGTGCCACCACCGACAGAGCCACAGATACGCAGTATTTT
CDR3aa: CATTDRATDTQYF

v_gene: TRBV20-1
j_gene: TRBJ2-5
abundance: once
d_gene: TRBD2
CDR3nt: TGCAGTGCTAGAGCCCATATGGCTAGCGGGAGGAGCCCCCAAGAGACCCAGTACTTC
CDR3aa: CSARAHMASGRSPQETQYF